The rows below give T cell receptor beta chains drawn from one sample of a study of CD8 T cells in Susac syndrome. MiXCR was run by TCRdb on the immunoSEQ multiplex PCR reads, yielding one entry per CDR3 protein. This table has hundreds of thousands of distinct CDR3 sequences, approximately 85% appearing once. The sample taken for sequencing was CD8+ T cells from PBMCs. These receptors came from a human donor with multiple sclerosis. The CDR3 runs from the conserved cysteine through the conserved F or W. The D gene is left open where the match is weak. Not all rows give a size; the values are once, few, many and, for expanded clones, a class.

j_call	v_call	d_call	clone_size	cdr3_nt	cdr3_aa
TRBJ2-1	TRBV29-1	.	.	TGCAGCGTTGATTGGCTGTACAATGAGCAGTTCTTC	CSVDWLYNEQFF
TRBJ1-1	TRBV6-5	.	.	TGTGCCAGCAGTTACGACCAGGGGACGACTGAAGCTTTCTTT	CASSYDQGTTEAFF
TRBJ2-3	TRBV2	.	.	TGTGCCAGCAGTGATGCGGATACGCAGTATTTT	CASSDADTQYF
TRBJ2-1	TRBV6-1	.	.	TGTGCCAGCACCCTGACAGGAAGCTCCTACAATGAGCAGTTCTTC	CASTLTGSSYNEQFF
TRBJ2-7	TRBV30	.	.	TGTGCCTGGACAGGGACCCTCTCCTACGAGCAGTACTTC	CAWTGTLSYEQYF
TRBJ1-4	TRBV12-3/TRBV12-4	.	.	TGTGCCAGCAGTTCCTTCCAGCTTAATGAAAAACTGTTTTTT	CASSSFQLNEKLFF
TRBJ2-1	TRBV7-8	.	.	TGTGCCAGCAGCATCCGGGACTGGACCTACAATGAGCAGTTCTTC	CASSIRDWTYNEQFF
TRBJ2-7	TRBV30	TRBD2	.	TGTGCCTGGAATTTAGGCGGGAGCCTCTCCTACGAGCAGTACTTC	CAWNLGGSLSYEQYF
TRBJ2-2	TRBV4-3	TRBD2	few	TGCGCCAGCAGCCAAGATTCAGGTGCAAGCGGGAGAGCCGGGGAGCTGTTTTTT	CASSQDSGASGRAGELFF
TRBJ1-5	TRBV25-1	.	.	TGTGCCAGCAGTGTGGGTAGTGGCAATCAGCCCCAGCATTTT	CASSVGSGNQPQHF
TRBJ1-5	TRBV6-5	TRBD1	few	TGTGCCAGCAGTTACGACAGGGGGCAGGGCAATCAGCCCCAGCATTTT	CASSYDRGQGNQPQHF
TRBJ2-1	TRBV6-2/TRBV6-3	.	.	TGTGCCAGCAGTTACTCGATCGGGGGTTACAATGAGCAGTTCTTC	CASSYSIGGYNEQFF
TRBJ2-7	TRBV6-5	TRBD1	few	TGTGCCAGCAGTTACGGGACAGGGGGCTTTTACGAGCAGTACTTC	CASSYGTGGFYEQYF
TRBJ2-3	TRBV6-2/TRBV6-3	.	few	TGTGCCAGCAGTTACTCTAGCCGAGATACGCAGTATTTT	CASSYSSRDTQYF
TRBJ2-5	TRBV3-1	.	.	TGTGCCAGCAGCCCTGCTCTCGGACAAGAACAAGAGACCCAGTACTTC	CASSPALGQEQETQYF
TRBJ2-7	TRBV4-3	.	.	TGCGCCAGCAGCCAAGACCCCTCAGGCTACGAGCAGTACTTC	CASSQDPSGYEQYF
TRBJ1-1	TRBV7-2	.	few	TGTGCCAGCAGCGGCAGTCAAAGAGCTTTCTTT	CASSGSQRAFF
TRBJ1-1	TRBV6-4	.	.	TGTGCCAGCAGTGACTCGGAAGGACAGGAAGCTTTCTTT	CASSDSEGQEAFF
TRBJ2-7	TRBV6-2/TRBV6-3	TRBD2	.	TGTGCCAGCAGCCTACCCGACGGGAGGGCCTTCGACGAGCAGTACTTC	CASSLPDGRAFDEQYF
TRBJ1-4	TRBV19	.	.	TGTGCCAGTAGTGAGGGAGCAACTAATGAAAAACTGTTTTTT	CASSEGATNEKLFF
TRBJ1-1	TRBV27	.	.	TGTGCCAGCAGCTCTAAAGGCCTAAAGGGGAACACTGAAGCTTTCTTT	CASSSKGLKGNTEAFF
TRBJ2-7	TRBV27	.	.	TGTGCCAGCAGAGTGGGGGACCGCCCTCACTACGAGCAGTACTTC	CASRVGDRPHYEQYF
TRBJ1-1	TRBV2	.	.	TGTGCCAGCAGTGAGGGGTTGGGGGGCACTGAAGCTTTCTTT	CASSEGLGGTEAFF
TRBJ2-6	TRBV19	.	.	TGTGCCAGTAGTCCCGCCCCGGGACGGTTCTCTGGGGCCAACGTCCTGACTTTC	CASSPAPGRFSGANVLTF
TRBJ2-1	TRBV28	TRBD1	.	TGTGCCAGCAGCGGACAGGGGGGCTACAATGAGCAGTTCTTC	CASSGQGGYNEQFF
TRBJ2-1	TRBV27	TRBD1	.	TGTGCCAGCAGTCCTACACGTGGGACAGGGGTTGTCGATGAGCAGTTCTTC	CASSPTRGTGVVDEQFF
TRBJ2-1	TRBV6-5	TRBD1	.	TGTGCCAGCAGTTACTCGAGCTGGACAGGGAAATACAATGAGCAGTTCTTC	CASSYSSWTGKYNEQFF
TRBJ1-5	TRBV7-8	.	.	TGTGCCAGCAGCTTAAAACGAGACCGGAGGTGGCAGCCCCAGCATTTT	CASSLKRDRRWQPQHF
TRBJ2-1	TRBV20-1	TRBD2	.	TGCAGTGTCCTAGCGGTGAGCTCCTACAATGAGCAGTTCTTC	CSVLAVSSYNEQFF
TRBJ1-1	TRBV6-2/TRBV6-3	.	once	TGTGCCAGCAGCCTGACAGCAACTGAAGCTTTCTTT	CASSLTATEAFF
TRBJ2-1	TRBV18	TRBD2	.	TGTGCCAGCTCGACGACCGGGACTACCTCCTACAATGAGCAGTTCTTC	CASSTTGTTSYNEQFF
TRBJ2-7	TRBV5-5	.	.	TGTGCCAGCAGCTTGGAGCGCGGATTATCGATCGGGGAGCAGTACTTC	CASSLERGLSIGEQYF
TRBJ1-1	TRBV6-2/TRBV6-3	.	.	TGTGCCAGCAGTTACGGTGTGGGCCTGACGGCTTTCTTT	CASSYGVGLTAFF
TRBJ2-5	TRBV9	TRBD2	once	TGTGCCAGCGGTGAGGCGGGAGGGCCTTATGAGACCCAGTACTTC	CASGEAGGPYETQYF
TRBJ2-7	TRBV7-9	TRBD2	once	TGTGCCACCCAACGGGAGGGGCGTCGAGGCGAGCAGTACTTC	CATQREGRRGEQYF
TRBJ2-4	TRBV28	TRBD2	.	TGTGCCAGCAGTTTGGCGGGGGGGAACATTCAGTACTTC	CASSLAGGNIQYF
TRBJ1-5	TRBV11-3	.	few	TGTGCCAGCAGCAGGGGCGGAAACAGGGTGACTCAGCCCCAGCATTTT	CASSRGGNRVTQPQHF
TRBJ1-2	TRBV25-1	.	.	TGTGCCAGCAGTGAAAGCAGGACAAGCCTAGACTATGGCTACACCTTC	CASSESRTSLDYGYTF
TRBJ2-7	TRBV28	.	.	TGTGCCAGCAGTCTAAGGTGGGCCTACGAGCAGTACTTC	CASSLRWAYEQYF
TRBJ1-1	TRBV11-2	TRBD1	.	TGTGCCAGCAGCTCGTACCCCGGGACAGGGCTCGATGGCACTGAAGCTTTCTTT	CASSSYPGTGLDGTEAFF
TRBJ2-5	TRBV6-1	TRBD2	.	TGTGCCAGCAGCCACGGAGCGGCGGGAGGCCCCCGGGGAGAGACCCAGTACTTC	CASSHGAAGGPRGETQYF
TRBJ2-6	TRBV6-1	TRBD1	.	TGTGCCAGCTCCCTAATCGGACAGGGGAGTTCTGGGGCCAACGTCCTGACTTTC	CASSLIGQGSSGANVLTF